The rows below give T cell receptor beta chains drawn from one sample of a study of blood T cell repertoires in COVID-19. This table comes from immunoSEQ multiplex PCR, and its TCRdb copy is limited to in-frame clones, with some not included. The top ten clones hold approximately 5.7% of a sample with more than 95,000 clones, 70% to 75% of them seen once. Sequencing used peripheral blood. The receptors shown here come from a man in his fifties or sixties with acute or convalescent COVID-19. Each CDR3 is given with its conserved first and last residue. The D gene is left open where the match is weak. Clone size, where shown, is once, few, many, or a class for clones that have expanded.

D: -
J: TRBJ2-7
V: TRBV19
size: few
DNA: TGTGCCAGTAGTATAGCCCCGGTAAGCTCCTACGAGCAGTACTTC
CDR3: CASSIAPVSSYEQYF

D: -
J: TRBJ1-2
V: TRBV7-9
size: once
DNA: TGTGCCAGCAGCTTAGCGTTGGACAGCTACACCTTC
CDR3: CASSLALDSYTF

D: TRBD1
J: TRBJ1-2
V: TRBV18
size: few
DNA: TGTGCCAGCTCCATAATAACTCGACAGGGAAACTATGGCTACACCTTC
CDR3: CASSIITRQGNYGYTF

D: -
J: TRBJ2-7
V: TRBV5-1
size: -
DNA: TGCGCCAGCAGCTTGGAAACGCAACTCTACGAGCAGTACTTC
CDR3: CASSLETQLYEQYF

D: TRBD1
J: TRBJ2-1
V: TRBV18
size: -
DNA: TGTGCCAGCTCACTGAGACAGGGTACCTACAATGAGCAGTTCTTC
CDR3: CASSLRQGTYNEQFF

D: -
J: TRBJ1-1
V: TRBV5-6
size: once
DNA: TGTGCCAGCAGCCTTCAGATGAACACTGAAGCTTTCTTT
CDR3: CASSLQMNTEAFF

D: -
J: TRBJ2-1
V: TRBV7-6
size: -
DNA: TGTGCCAGCAGCCGGTACAATGAGCAGTTCTTC
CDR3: CASSRYNEQFF

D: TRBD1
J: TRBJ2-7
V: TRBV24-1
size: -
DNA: TGTGCCACCAGTGATTCCTTACTGGGACAGGGGAAGCACGAGCAGTACTTC
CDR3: CATSDSLLGQGKHEQYF

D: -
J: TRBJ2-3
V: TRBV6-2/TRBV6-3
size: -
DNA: TGTGCCAGCAGTTACTCGGCCAAAACAGATACGCAGTATTTT
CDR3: CASSYSAKTDTQYF

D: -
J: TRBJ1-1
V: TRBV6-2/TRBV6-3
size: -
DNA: TGTGCCAGCAGTTACTCGGGGGGGTTGAACACTGAAGCTTTCTTT
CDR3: CASSYSGGLNTEAFF

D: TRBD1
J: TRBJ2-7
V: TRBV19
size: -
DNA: TGTGCCAGTAGTGGACCGGGACAGGGCTCCTACGAGCAGTACTTC
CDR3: CASSGPGQGSYEQYF

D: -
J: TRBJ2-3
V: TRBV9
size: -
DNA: TGTGCCAGCAGCGCGAGGGGAAGCGGGAGCACAGATACGCAGTATTTT
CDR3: CASSARGSGSTDTQYF

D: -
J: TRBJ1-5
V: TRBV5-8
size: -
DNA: TGTGCCAGCAGGCCACAATATGGCAATCAGCCCCAGCATTTT
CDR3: CASRPQYGNQPQHF

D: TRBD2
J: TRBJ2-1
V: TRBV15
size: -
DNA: TGTGCCACCAGGAGGGCTAGCGGGAGTGATGAGCAGTTCTTC
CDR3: CATRRASGSDEQFF

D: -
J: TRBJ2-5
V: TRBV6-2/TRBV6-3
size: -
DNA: TGTGCCAGCAGTTACTCTTCGGCTAGGGGGACCCAGTACTTC
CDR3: CASSYSSARGTQYF

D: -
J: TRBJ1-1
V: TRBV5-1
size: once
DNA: TGCGCCAGCAGCCCTTCGACAACGAACACTGAAGCTTTCTTT
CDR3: CASSPSTTNTEAFF

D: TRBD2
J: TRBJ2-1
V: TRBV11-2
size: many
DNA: TGTGCCAGCAGCCCCTACAGCGGGGAAAGCAATGAGCAGTTCTTC
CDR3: CASSPYSGESNEQFF

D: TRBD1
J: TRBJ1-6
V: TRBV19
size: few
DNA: TGTGCCAGTAGTAGCCGGGACAGGGGGTATAATTCACCCCTCCACTTT
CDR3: CASSSRDRGYNSPLHF

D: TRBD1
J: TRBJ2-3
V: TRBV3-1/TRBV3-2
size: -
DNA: TGTGCCAGTCGAACCGGGACAGGGGTAGCAGATACGCAGTATTTT
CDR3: CASRTGTGVADTQYF

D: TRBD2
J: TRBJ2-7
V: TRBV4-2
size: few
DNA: TGTGCCAGCAGCCGAAAACTAGCGGACGAGCAGTACTTC
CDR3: CASSRKLADEQYF

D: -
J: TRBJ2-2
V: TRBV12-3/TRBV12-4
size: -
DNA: TGTGCCAGCAGCTCCACCGGGGAGCTGTTTTTT
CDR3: CASSSTGELFF

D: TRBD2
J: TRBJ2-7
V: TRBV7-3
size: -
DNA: TGTGCCAGCAGATTAGCGGGGACCGACGAGCAGTACTTC
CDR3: CASRLAGTDEQYF

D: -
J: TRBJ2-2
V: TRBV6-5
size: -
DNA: TGTGCCAGCAGATTTTCAACCCAGGGGATCGGGGAGCTGTTTTTT
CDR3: CASRFSTQGIGELFF

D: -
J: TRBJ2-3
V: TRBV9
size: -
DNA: TGTGCCAGCAGCGTAGGAATTAGCAGGGTGGGGGATACGCAGTATTTT
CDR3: CASSVGISRVGDTQYF

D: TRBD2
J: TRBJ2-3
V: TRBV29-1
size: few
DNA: TGCAGCGTCGGTACTAGCGGGAGGTCCACAGATACGCAGTATTTT
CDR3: CSVGTSGRSTDTQYF

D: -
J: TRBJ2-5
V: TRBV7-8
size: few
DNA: TGTGCCAGCAGCCTCGCGACGAGACTTCAAGAGACCCAGTACTTC
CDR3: CASSLATRLQETQYF

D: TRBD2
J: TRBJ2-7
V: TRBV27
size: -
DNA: TGTGCCAGCAGTACTAGCGGGACCGGGCGGAAGCAGTACTTC
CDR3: CASSTSGTGRKQYF

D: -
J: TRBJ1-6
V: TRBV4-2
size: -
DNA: TGTGCCAGCAGCCAAGACCTTATTCGCTCCTATAATTCACCCCTCCACTTT
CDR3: CASSQDLIRSYNSPLHF

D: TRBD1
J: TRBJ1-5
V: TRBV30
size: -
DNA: TGTGCCTGGAGTGGGGGACAGTCTAATCAGCCCCAGCATTTT
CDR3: CAWSGGQSNQPQHF

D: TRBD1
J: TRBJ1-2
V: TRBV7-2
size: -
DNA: TGTGCCAGCAGCGTGGACAGGGGAAGCTATGGCTACACCTTC
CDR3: CASSVDRGSYGYTF

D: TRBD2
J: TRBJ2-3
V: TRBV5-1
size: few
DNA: TGCGCCAGCAGCTTGGATGGGAGGGGAACAGATACGCAGTATTTT
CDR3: CASSLDGRGTDTQYF

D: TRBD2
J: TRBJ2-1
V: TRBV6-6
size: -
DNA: TGTGCCAGCACCCGTTTAGCGGGGGGGCGGAATGAGCAGTTCTTC
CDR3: CASTRLAGGRNEQFF

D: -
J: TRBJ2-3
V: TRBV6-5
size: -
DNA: TGTGCCAGCAAGTCTTTTAGTACTAGGGCAGATACGCAGTATTTT
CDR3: CASKSFSTRADTQYF

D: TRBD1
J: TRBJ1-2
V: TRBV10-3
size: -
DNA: TGTGCCATCAGTTTGACCCGGGACAGCACTAACTATGGCTACACCTTC
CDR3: CAISLTRDSTNYGYTF

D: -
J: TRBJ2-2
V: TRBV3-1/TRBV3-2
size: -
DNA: TGTGCCAGCAGCCGGGAAGCGGCGATCACCGGGGAGCTGTTTTTT
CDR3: CASSREAAITGELFF

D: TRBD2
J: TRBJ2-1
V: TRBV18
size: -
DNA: TGTGCCAGCTCATTTGGACTAGCGGGAGGTGATGAGCAGTTCTTC
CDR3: CASSFGLAGGDEQFF

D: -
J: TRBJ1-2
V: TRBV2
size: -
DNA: TGTGCCAGCAGGCCAGGGTCTCGCGGCTACACCTTC
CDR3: CASRPGSRGYTF

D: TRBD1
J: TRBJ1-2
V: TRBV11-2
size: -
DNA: TGTGCCAGCAGATCGACAGGGTTCGGCTACACCTTC
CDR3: CASRSTGFGYTF

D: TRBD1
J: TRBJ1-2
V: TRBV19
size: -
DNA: TGTGCCAGTAGTGTGGGACAGTTCCATGGCTACACCTTC
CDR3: CASSVGQFHGYTF

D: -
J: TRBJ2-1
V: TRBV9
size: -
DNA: TGTGCCAGCAGCTCAGGAGGTTACAATGAGCAGTTCTTC
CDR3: CASSSGGYNEQFF